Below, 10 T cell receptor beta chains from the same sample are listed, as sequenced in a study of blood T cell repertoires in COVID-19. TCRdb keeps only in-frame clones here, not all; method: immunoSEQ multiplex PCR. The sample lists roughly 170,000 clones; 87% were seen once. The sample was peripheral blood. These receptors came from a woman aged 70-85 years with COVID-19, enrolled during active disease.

The CDR3 spells CASRRQGGYEQYF. CDR3 nucleotides: TGTGCCAGCAGAAGACAGGGGGGCTACGAGCAGTACTTC. The chain couples TRBV28 to TRBJ2-7, with 9 positions matching TRBD1. CDR1 MDHEN and CDR2 SYDVKM come from the germline V gene. The CDR3 is 13 amino acids. V lost 6 bases, J lost 3 bases, and 3 bases stayed unmatched.

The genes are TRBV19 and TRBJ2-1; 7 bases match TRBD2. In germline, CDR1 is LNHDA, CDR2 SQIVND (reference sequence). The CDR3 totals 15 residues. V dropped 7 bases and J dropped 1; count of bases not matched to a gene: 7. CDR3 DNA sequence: TGTGCCAGTAATCCACAAGCGGGATCCTACAATGAGCAGTTCTTC. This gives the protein CASNPQAGSYNEQFF.

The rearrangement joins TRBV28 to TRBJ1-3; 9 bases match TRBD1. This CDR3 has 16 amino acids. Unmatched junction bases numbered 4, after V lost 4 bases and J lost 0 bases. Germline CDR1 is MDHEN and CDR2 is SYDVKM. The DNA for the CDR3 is TGTGCCAGCAGTTCCGACAGGGGGTCCTCTGGAAACACCATATATTTT. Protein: CASSSDRGSSGNTIYF.

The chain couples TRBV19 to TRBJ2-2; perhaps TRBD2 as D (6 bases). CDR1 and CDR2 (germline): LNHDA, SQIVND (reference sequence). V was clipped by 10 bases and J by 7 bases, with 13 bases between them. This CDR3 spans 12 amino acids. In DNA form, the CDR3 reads TGTGCCACCTCCCCGGGGGTCGGGGAGCTGTTTTTT. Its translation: CATSPGVGELFF. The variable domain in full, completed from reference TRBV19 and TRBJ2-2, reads DGGITQSPKYLFRKEGQNVTLSCEQNLNHDAMYWYRQDPGQGLRLIYYSQIVNDFQKGDIAEGYSVSREKKESFPLTVTSAQKNPTAFYLCATSPGVGELFFGEGSRLTVL.

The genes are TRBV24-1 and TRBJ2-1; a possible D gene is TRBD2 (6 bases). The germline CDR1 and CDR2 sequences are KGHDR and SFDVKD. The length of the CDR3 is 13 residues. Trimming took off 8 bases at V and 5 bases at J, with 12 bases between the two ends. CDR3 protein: CATKGRGNNEQFF. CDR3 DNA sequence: TGTGCCACCAAGGGTCGGGGGAACAATGAGCAGTTCTTC.

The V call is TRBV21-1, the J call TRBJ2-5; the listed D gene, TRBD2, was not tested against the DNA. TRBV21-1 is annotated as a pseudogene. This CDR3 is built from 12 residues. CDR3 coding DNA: TGTGCCAGCAGCAAAGCGTATGAGACCCAGTACTTC. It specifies CASSKAYETQYF.

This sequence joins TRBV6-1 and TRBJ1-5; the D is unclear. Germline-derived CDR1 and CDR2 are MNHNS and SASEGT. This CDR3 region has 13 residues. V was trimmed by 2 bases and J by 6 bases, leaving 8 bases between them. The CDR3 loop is CASSEIAAQPQHF. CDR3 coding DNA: TGTGCCAGCAGTGAAATCGCGGCTCAGCCCCAGCATTTT.

The CDR3 protein is CASSPSRLAGVKNEQFF. CDR3 bases: TGTGCCAGCAGCCCTTCCCGCCTAGCGGGAGTGAAGAATGAGCAGTTCTTC. The rearrangement joins TRBV7-9 to TRBJ2-1; 10 nucleotides align to TRBD2. The CDR3 consists of 17 residues. V was clipped by 5 bases and J by 7 bases; unmatched bases: 14. From germline, CDR1 is SEHNR and CDR2 FQNEAQ (reference sequence).

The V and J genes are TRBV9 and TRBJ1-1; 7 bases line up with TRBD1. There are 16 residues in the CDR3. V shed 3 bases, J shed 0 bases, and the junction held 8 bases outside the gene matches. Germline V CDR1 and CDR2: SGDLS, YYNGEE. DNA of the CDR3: TGTGCCAGCAGCGGCCGGGACAGATCTTTGAACACTGAAGCTTTCTTT. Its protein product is CASSGRDRSLNTEAFF.

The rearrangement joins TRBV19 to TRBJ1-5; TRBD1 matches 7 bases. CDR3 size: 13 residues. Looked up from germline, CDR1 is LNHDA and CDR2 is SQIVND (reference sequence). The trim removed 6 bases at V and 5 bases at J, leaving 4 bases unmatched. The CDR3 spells CASSPDRDQPQHF. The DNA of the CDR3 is TGTGCCAGTAGCCCCGACAGGGATCAGCCCCAGCATTTT. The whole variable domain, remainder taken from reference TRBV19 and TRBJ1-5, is DGGITQSPKYLFRKEGQNVTLSCEQNLNHDAMYWYRQDPGQGLRLIYYSQIVNDFQKGDIAEGYSVSREKKESFPLTVTSAQKNPTAFYLCASSPDRDQPQHFGDGTRLSIL.